These 18 T cell receptor beta chains came from one sample sequenced in a study of cytomegalovirus exposure and HLA in healthy donors. Primers for the PCR totalled 60 Vbeta and 13 Jbeta. TCRdb's copy holds only in-frame clones and misses some; the assay was immunoSEQ multiplex PCR. The table records 140,000 to 150,000 clones, 65% to 80% of them present only once. Sequences were obtained from PBMCs. Receptors were obtained from a male donor in good health and CMV-seronegative.

The chain links TRBV30 to TRBJ2-7; D uncertain. V lost 0 bases, J lost 2 bases, and 14 bases lay in between. Germline V gene data show CDR1 as GTSNPN and CDR2 as SVGIG (reference sequence). The CDR3 runs to 15 residues. CDR3: CAWSVYRVRPYEQYF. DNA for the CDR3: TGTGCCTGGAGTGTATACCGGGTACGGCCCTACGAGCAGTACTTC.

This chain connects TRBV10-1 to TRBJ2-2, with TRBD1 identical over 7 bases. The germline V gene has CDR1 WNHNN and CDR2 SYGVQD (reference sequence). This CDR3 has 15 residues. Trimming removed 10 bases from V and 0 bases from J; junction bases left unmatched: 8. The DNA of the CDR3 is TGCGCCAACCGACCCGGACAGGCGAACACCGGGGAGCTGTTTTTT. Its translation is CANRPGQANTGELFF.

The chain recombines TRBV5-1 with TRBJ2-1, with TRBD1 matching 10 bases. The CDR3 totals 16 residues. Germline lookup yields CDR1 SGHRS and CDR2 YFSETQ. V was clipped by 0 bases and J by 11 bases; unmatched bases: 11. The CDR3 reads CASSLGGTGEKEKQFF. For the CDR3, the DNA is TGCGCCAGCAGCTTGGGGGGGACAGGGGAAAAAGAGAAGCAGTTCTTC.

J is TRBJ2-7 and V is TRBV5-8; D is perhaps TRBD1 (5 bases). Germline CDR1 and CDR2: SGHTS and YDEGEE. Trimming cost V 0 bases and J 4 bases, with 8 bases left between them. This CDR3 comprises 13 residues. CDR3 DNA: TGTGCCAGCAGCTTGGGCAGGGTTTACGAGCAGTACTTC. Translating gives CASSLGRVYEQYF.

The genes are TRBV7-6 and TRBJ2-3, with 7 bases lining up with TRBD2. Germline V gives CDR1 SGHVS, CDR2 FNYEAQ. The CDR3 runs to 14 residues. The V gene end was trimmed by 4 bases and the J gene end by 1 base; junction bases not matched to a gene: 2. This CDR3 reads CASSSSGGTDTQYF. In DNA form, the CDR3 reads TGTGCCAGCAGCTCGAGCGGGGGCACAGATACGCAGTATTTT.

J is TRBJ2-3 and V is TRBV27, with TRBD2 matching 9 bases. This CDR3 has 18 amino acids. Germline CDR1 and CDR2: MNHEY and SMNVEV (reference sequence). J lost 4 bases, V lost 1 base, and 12 bases had no gene match. The CDR3 DNA reads TGTGCCAGCAGTTTATTCGCTGGATTAGCGGGAGAACCAGATACGCAGTATTTT. This translates into CASSLFAGLAGEPDTQYF.

This clone came up a few times. The chain has TRBV7-2 and TRBJ2-7; D not certain. CDR3 length: 13 residues. The V gene's germline CDR1 is SGHTA and CDR2 FQGNSA. V was clipped by 1 base and J by 6 bases, with 10 bases between them. In DNA, the CDR3 is TGTGCCAGCAGCTTAGATACATGGAGCGAGCAGTACTTC. It specifies CASSLDTWSEQYF. The full variable domain, rest sourced from reference TRBV7-2 and TRBJ2-7, is GAGVSQSPSNKVTEKGKDVELRCDPISGHTALYWYRQSLGQGLEFLIYFQGNSAPDKSGLPSDRFSAERTGGSVSTLTIQRTQQEDSAVYLCASSLDTWSEQYFGPGTRLTVT.

This chain uses TRBV6-1 with TRBJ2-2; 13 positions agree with TRBD2. The CDR3 has 14 residues. Germline CDR1 and CDR2: MNHNS and SASEGT. Unmatched junction bases numbered 1, after V lost 9 bases and J lost 3 bases. The CDR3 nucleotides are TGTGCCAGTGGACTAGCGGGAGACACCGGGGAGCTGTTTTTT. Its protein is CASGLAGDTGELFF.

The chain combines TRBV5-1 with TRBJ2-2, with D uncertain. Deletions cut 4 bases from V and 8 bases from J, with 21 bases between. The germline gives CDR1 SGHRS, CDR2 YFSETQ. CDR3 length: 16 residues. The DNA of the CDR3 is TGCGCCAGCAGCCCGACATATTCTATCCCCGTGGGGGAGCTGTTTTTT. This encodes CASSPTYSIPVGELFF.

The chain couples TRBV6-6 to TRBJ1-2; 10 nucleotides align to TRBD1. The germline V gene encodes CDR1 MNHNY and CDR2 SVGAGI (reference sequence). After removal of 6 bases from V and 2 bases from J, the junction contained 6 bases not matched to a gene. The CDR3 totals 15 residues. CDR3 protein: CASSQDRGRNYGYTF. The CDR3 bases are TGTGCCAGCAGCCAAGACAGGGGGCGAAACTATGGCTACACCTTC.

The J gene is TRBJ1-6, the V gene TRBV18, with a weak D call TRBD1 (5 bases). From germline, CDR1 is KGHSH and CDR2 LQKENI. This CDR3 contains 15 residues. With 3 bases removed from V and 7 bases from J, the gap between germline ends came to 13 bases. The CDR3 reads CASSPQGSGNSPLHF. Here the CDR3 DNA reads TGTGCCAGCTCACCCCAGGGAAGTGGGAATTCACCCCTCCACTTT.

The chain employs TRBV25-1 and TRBJ2-3; 8 bases agree with TRBD1. The germline V gene encodes CDR1 MGHDK and CDR2 SYGVNS. The trim removed 8 bases at V and 2 bases at J, leaving 6 bases unmatched. The CDR3 covers 14 residues. DNA of the CDR3: TGTGCCAGCGGAACAGGGGGGTTCACAGATACGCAGTATTTT. Its protein is CASGTGGFTDTQYF. Using reference TRBV25-1 and TRBJ2-3 for the parts outside the CDR3, the full variable domain is EADIYQTPRYLVIGTGKKITLECSQTMGHDKMYWYQQDPGMELHLIHYSYGVNSTEKGDLSSESTVSRIRTEHFPLTLESARPSHTSQYLCASGTGGFTDTQYFGPGTRLTVL.

This clone turned up a few times. The chain couples TRBV4-1 to TRBJ1-2; 7 nucleotides line up with TRBD1. There are 15 residues in the CDR3. The J segment lost 7 bases and the V segment lost 2 bases, leaving 10 bases of the junction unmatched. The germline V gene has CDR1 MGHRA and CDR2 YSYEKL. The CDR3 reads CASSQTTGEESGYTF. The CDR3 DNA follows: TGCGCCAGCAGCCAAACAACAGGGGAAGAGAGTGGCTACACCTTC.

This chain's CDR3 is CASSPARGTEAFF. The CDR3 region has the DNA TGTGCCAGCAGCCCAGCCCGGGGCACTGAAGCTTTCTTT. This sequence joins TRBV7-3 and TRBJ1-1; no definite D call. V was shortened by 5 bases and J by 4 bases, with 11 bases between the two germline ends. Germline V gene sequence: CDR1 SGHTA, CDR2 FQGTGA. The CDR3 is made up of 13 amino acids.

The V call is TRBV18, the J call TRBJ1-1; 11 bases line up with TRBD1. Trimming cost V 8 bases and J 1 base; bases outside gene matches: 9. The CDR3 sequence is 16 residues long. From germline, CDR1 is KGHSH and CDR2 LQKENI. The CDR3 DNA follows: TGTGCCAGCCGAATTCGGACAGGGGGCGGGAACACTGAAGCTTTCTTT. Its translation: CASRIRTGGGNTEAFF.

The V and J genes are TRBV4-2 and TRBJ2-7, with D possibly being TRBD1 (6 bases). The CDR3 runs to 17 residues. CDR1 is LGHNA, CDR2 YNFKEQ, per germline. V shed 0 bases and J shed 4 bases, with 19 bases lying between them. DNA for the CDR3: TGTGCCAGCAGCCAAGATACCACCACGACAGGAAAATACGAGCAGTACTTC. It yields the protein CASSQDTTTTGKYEQYF.

V and J are TRBV7-8 and TRBJ2-1; D may be TRBD1 (6 bases). V was clipped by 4 bases and J by 0 bases, with 13 bases between them. The germline V gene encodes CDR1 SGHVS and CDR2 FQNEAQ. The CDR3 consists of 16 residues. CDR3 sequence reads: CASSYPDSRSYNEQFF. The CDR3 DNA is TGTGCCAGCAGCTACCCGGACAGCCGCTCCTACAATGAGCAGTTCTTC. Variable domain in full (rest from reference TRBV7-8 and TRBJ2-1): GAGVSQSPRYKVAKRGQDVALRCDPISGHVSLFWYQQALGQGPEFLTYFQNEAQLDKSGLPSDRFFAERPEGSVSTLKIQRTQQEDSAVYLCASSYPDSRSYNEQFFGPGTRLTVL.

This chain joins TRBV25-1 and TRBJ1-2; 7 bases map to TRBD1. J lost 8 bases, V lost 4 bases, and 7 bases had no gene match. The V gene's germline CDR1 is MGHDK and CDR2 SYGVNS. The CDR3 totals 13 residues. CDR3 in amino acids: CASSVDRDDGYTF. The CDR3 coding sequence is TGTGCCAGCAGTGTCGACAGGGATGACGGCTACACCTTC.